The T cell receptor beta chain under discussion was sequenced for a study of vaccination and CD4 T cells after COVID-19. Background on the study: Cells were stimulated with overlapping spike peptides from SARS-CoV-2, HCoV-NL63, HCoV-OC43 and HCoV-229E.

Regarding treatment: approximately 9-day PBMC culture with coronavirus spike peptide pools or control peptides (ViraFEST assay). Sequenced with the Oncomine TCR Beta short-read assay was DNA taken from cultured CD4+ T cells. Genomic DNA was drawn out of CD4+ T cells grown in culture. TCRdb redid the calling of the PCR reads with MiXCR, one entry per CDR3 protein. The repertoire holds about 4,000 distinct CDR3 sequences, with around two fifths as singletons. Comment on this clonotype: The antigen remains undetermined.

This CDR3 contains 14 residues. V was pared by 5 bases and J by 9 bases, with 10 bases of the junction left unmatched. In germline, CDR1 is SGHNT, CDR2 YYREEE (reference sequence). Material: CD4+ T cells from blood, cultured in vitro. This TCR was sampled from a human donor who had recovered from COVID-19. This chain joins TRBV5-4 and TRBJ2-3; 9 nucleotides line up with TRBD1. The CDR3 DNA follows: TGTGCCAGCAGTGGACAGGGGAATGAGGGGACGCAGTATTTT. Protein product: CASSGQGNEGTQYF.